A selection of T cell receptor beta chains follows, all from one sample in a study of cytomegalovirus exposure and HLA in healthy donors. Assay: immunoSEQ multiplex PCR; the TCRdb copy retains only in-frame clones and omits some. Among 90,000 to 150,000 clones, about 87% were seen once, and the ten largest hold 1.5% to 2%. Sequencing input: PBMCs. These receptors were taken from a man aged 18 to 30 in good health and CMV-seronegative. CDR3s include the opening cysteine and the closing phenylalanine or tryptophan. The D gene is left open where the match is weak. Clone sizes are given selectively: once, few, many, or a class where the clone is expanded.

once	15	-	TRBV7-2	TRBJ1-2	CASSDGYTWAYGYTF	TGTGCCAGCAGCGACGGCTACACTTGGGCTTATGGCTACACCTTC
-	17	TRBD2	TRBV27	TRBJ2-1	CASRLRTSGTLYNEQFF	TGTGCCAGCAGACTGAGGACTAGCGGGACCCTCTACAATGAGCAGTTCTTC
-	16	-	TRBV28	TRBJ2-3	CASSFRRYIFTDTQYF	TGTGCCAGCAGTTTCCGGCGGTATATATTCACAGATACGCAGTATTTT
-	16	TRBD1	TRBV27	TRBJ2-1	CASSQNRDSSYNEQFF	TGTGCCAGCAGTCAAAACCGGGACAGCTCCTACAATGAGCAGTTCTTC
-	14	TRBD1	TRBV28	TRBJ2-5	CASSPDRVGETQYF	TGTGCCAGCAGTCCCGACAGGGTGGGAGAGACCCAGTACTTC
-	15	TRBD2	TRBV30	TRBJ2-1	CASPKLAGGYNEQFF	TGTGCCTCACCAAAACTAGCGGGGGGCTACAATGAGCAGTTCTTC
-	13	TRBD2	TRBV28	TRBJ2-1	CASSAGGPREQFF	TGTGCCAGCAGTGCGGGAGGGCCACGGGAGCAGTTCTTC
-	14	-	TRBV6-6	TRBJ2-7	CASSYRDLTYEQYF	TGTGCCAGCAGTTACCGGGATTTAACCTACGAGCAGTACTTC
-	14	TRBD1	TRBV28	TRBJ1-2	CASSFDRGGYGYTF	TGTGCCAGCAGTTTCGACAGGGGTGGTTATGGCTACACCTTC
-	14	TRBD1	TRBV7-8	TRBJ1-4	CASKRQGDNEKLFF	TGTGCCAGCAAAAGACAGGGGGATAATGAAAAACTGTTTTTT
-	15	-	TRBV18	TRBJ1-2	CASSPSPDSSYGYTF	TGTGCCAGCTCACCATCCCCGGACAGTTCCTATGGCTACACCTTC
few	14	-	TRBV2	TRBJ2-7	CASSEASYSYEQYF	TGTGCCAGCAGTGAAGCGAGCTACTCCTACGAGCAGTACTTC
-	14	TRBD1	TRBV29-1	TRBJ1-1	CSVEDLRAGGEAFF	TGCAGCGTTGAAGATCTTCGGGCAGGGGGCGAAGCTTTCTTT
few	14	-	TRBV5-1	TRBJ1-5	CASSLEPGNQPQHF	TGCGCCAGCAGCTTGGAACCCGGGAATCAGCCCCAGCATTTT
-	17	TRBD2	TRBV2	TRBJ2-7	CASSDTSGTSATYEQYF	TGTGCCAGCAGTGACACTTCTGGTACTAGCGCTACCTACGAGCAGTACTTC
-	14	-	TRBV18	TRBJ2-1	CASSPAFGHNEQFF	TGTGCCAGCTCACCCGCGTTCGGTCACAATGAGCAGTTCTTC
-	14	-	TRBV28	TRBJ1-2	CASSFWGEGDGYTF	TGTGCCAGCAGTTTCTGGGGGGAAGGGGATGGCTACACCTTC
-	14	-	TRBV7-2	TRBJ1-3	CASSKEISGNTIYF	TGTGCCAGCAGCAAGGAGATCTCTGGAAACACCATATATTTT
-	15	-	TRBV4-1	TRBJ1-5	CASSQLDSSNQPQHF	TGCGCCAGCAGCCAGCTAGACAGCAGCAATCAGCCCCAGCATTTT
-	15	TRBD2	TRBV25-1	TRBJ2-7	CASSESLAGVPEQYF	TGTGCCAGCAGTGAATCATTAGCGGGAGTACCCGAGCAGTACTTC
-	15	-	TRBV7-2	TRBJ1-5	CASSEQGWGNQPQHF	TGTGCCAGCAGCGAACAGGGCTGGGGCAATCAGCCCCAGCATTTT